Sequencing of this T cell receptor (beta chain) was carried out in a study of T cell repertoires in cytomegalovirus infection. About the research overall: Recently identified HLA-C-restricted CMV epitopes were among the peptides used. Public TCR beta signatures indicated both CMV infection and matching HLA type.

On this clonotype itself: Its specificity is not known.

V shed 3 bases, J shed 7 bases, and the junction held 5 bases outside the gene matches. This CDR3 is 14 amino acids long. Germline-derived CDR1 and CDR2 are GTSNPN and SVGIG (reference sequence). Study-wide results and caveats: Dominating the ex vivo response were HLA-C-restricted CMV-specific TCR beta clonotypes.

One entry per CDR3 protein, called by TCRdb with MiXCR from the reads. The table lists 550,000 to 700,000 distinct CDR3 sequences, 40% of them singletons. Material: cultured PBMCs, obtained from culture after CMV antigen stimulation. This chain links TRBV30 with TRBJ1-6; 8 bases align to TRBD1. The TCR was taken from a human donor in good health (CMV status not recorded). Some clones in this sample may be carry-over from other donors' samples. The CDR3 sequence: CAWSLGQGNSPLHF. In nucleotides, the CDR3 is TGTGCCTGGAGCCTCGGACAGGGAAATTCACCCCTCCACTTT.